A selection of T cell receptor beta chains follows, all from one sample in a study of OX40 agonist ivuxolimab in advanced cancers. This table comes from immunoSEQ multiplex PCR, and its TCRdb copy is limited to in-frame clones, with some not included. This sample has more than 20,000 clones; about 84% occur once, and the top ten carry 37%. The specimen was CD4+ or CD8+ T cells sorted from blood, collected in a trial of the OX40 agonist ivuxolimab. The source is an adult with an advanced solid tumor such as melanoma, head and neck, liver or kidney cancer. CDR3s include the opening cysteine and the closing phenylalanine or tryptophan. Each record gives: V gene, CDR3 protein.

TRBV9,CASSGRGGRTEQFF
TRBV2,CAYWQGALTDTQYF
TRBV11-3,CASSLRDRPDTQYF
TRBV12-2,CASSWDGDQPQHF
TRBV7-2,CASSLGGGSEAFF
TRBV15,CATSRVGKTEAFF
TRBV6-7,CSPNRSYNEQFF
TRBV9,CASSVEGTHTGELFF
TRBV7-2,CASSLGAGYGYTF
TRBV29-1,CSVGSGQGWTGELFF
TRBV19,CASSIVGFEQYF
TRBV6-6,CASSIQDLPSLDTQYF
TRBV19,CASSIVNLGTPPLHF
TRBV19,CASRLLSQETQYF
TRBV15,CATSPETDTQYF
TRBV5-4,CASSTVAEIDTDTQYF
TRBV6-5,CASSHFGDYGYTF
TRBV30,CAWDRVLNTEAFF
TRBV27,CASSLVRDRGIYTF
TRBV15,CATSRDQGLTGLILGDTQYF
TRBV7-2,CASSPGAGTEAFF
TRBV7-9,CASSPARGYEQYF
TRBV28,CASSFAGGFYEQYF
TRBV28,CASSLATGVEQFF
TRBV19,CASSITSRGNEQFF
TRBV4-1,CASSQEGTSGGYEQYF
TRBV28,CASSLRGAGDTQYF